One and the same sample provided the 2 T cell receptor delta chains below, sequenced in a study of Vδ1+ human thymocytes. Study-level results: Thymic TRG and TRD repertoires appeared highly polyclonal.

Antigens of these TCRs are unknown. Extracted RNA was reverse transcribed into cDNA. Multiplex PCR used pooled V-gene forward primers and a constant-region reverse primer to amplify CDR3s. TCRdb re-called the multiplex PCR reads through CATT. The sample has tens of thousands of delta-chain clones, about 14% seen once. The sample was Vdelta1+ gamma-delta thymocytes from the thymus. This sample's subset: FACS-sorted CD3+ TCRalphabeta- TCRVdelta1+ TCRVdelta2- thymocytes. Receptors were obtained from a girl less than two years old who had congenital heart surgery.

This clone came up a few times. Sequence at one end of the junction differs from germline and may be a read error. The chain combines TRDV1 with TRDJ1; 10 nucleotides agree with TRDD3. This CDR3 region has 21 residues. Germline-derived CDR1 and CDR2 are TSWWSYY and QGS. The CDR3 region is CALGELPPTPWGIKYTDKLIF. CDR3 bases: TGTGCTCTTGGGGAACTCCCTCCTACCCCCTGGGGGATAAAGTACACCGATAAACTCATTTTT.

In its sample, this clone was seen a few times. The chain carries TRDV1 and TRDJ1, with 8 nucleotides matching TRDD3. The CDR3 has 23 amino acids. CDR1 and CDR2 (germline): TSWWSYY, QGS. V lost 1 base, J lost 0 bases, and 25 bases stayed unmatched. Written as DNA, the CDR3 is TGTGCTCTTGGGGAACCAAACACCTCGCCTCGGGGTACTGGGGGCTCGTACACCGATAAACTCATCTTT. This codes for CALGEPNTSPRGTGGSYTDKLIF.